This is a list of T cell receptor beta chains from one sample in a study of blood T cell repertoires in COVID-19. Using immunoSEQ multiplex PCR, the repertoire was profiled, and TCRdb retains in-frame clones only, with some absent. The sample has around 500,000 clones, about 88% seen once. The material sequenced was PBMCs or T cells enriched from blood (not recorded which). These receptors were taken from a woman aged 55-69 years who had recovered from COVID-19. Each CDR3 is given with its conserved first and last residue. The D gene is left open where the match is weak. Only some rows state a clone size, as once, few, many or a class for expanded clones.

clone_size: .; j_call: TRBJ2-2; v_call: TRBV24-1; d_call: .; cdr3_nt: TGTGCCACCAACCGCGGGACGGACGGGGAGCTGTTTTTT; cdr3_aa: CATNRGTDGELFF
clone_size: .; j_call: TRBJ2-2; v_call: TRBV28; d_call: TRBD1; cdr3_nt: TGTGCCAGCAGTAGAAGGGGGCGCGACACCGGGGAGCTGTTTTTT; cdr3_aa: CASSRRGRDTGELFF
clone_size: once; j_call: TRBJ2-2; v_call: TRBV4-2; d_call: .; cdr3_nt: TGTGCCAGCAGCCAGACAGGTTCGAACACCGGGGAGCTGTTTTTT; cdr3_aa: CASSQTGSNTGELFF
clone_size: .; j_call: TRBJ2-1; v_call: TRBV24-1; d_call: .; cdr3_nt: TGTGCCACCAGTGATTCTGGGGGGAGGCTATACAATGAGCAGTTCTTC; cdr3_aa: CATSDSGGRLYNEQFF
clone_size: .; j_call: TRBJ1-2; v_call: TRBV18; d_call: .; cdr3_nt: TGTGCCAGCTCCCCAGGGGAGGGACACTATGGCTACACCTTC; cdr3_aa: CASSPGEGHYGYTF
clone_size: .; j_call: TRBJ2-3; v_call: TRBV9; d_call: TRBD1; cdr3_nt: TGTGCCAGCAGCGCGACAGGGGGGTTCAGCACAGATACGCAGTATTTT; cdr3_aa: CASSATGGFSTDTQYF
clone_size: .; j_call: TRBJ2-5; v_call: TRBV27; d_call: TRBD1; cdr3_nt: TGTGCCAGCAGTTTCTTGGGACAGGGGCAAAAGACCCAGTACTTC; cdr3_aa: CASSFLGQGQKTQYF
clone_size: few; j_call: TRBJ2-2; v_call: TRBV25-1; d_call: TRBD1; cdr3_nt: TGTGCCAGCAGTGATGACAGGGTCGGGACCGGGGAGCTGTTTTTT; cdr3_aa: CASSDDRVGTGELFF
clone_size: .; j_call: TRBJ2-7; v_call: TRBV11-2; d_call: .; cdr3_nt: TGTGCCAGCAGCTTAGAGGGTCAGGGCCTCTCCTACGAGCAGTACTTC; cdr3_aa: CASSLEGQGLSYEQYF
clone_size: .; j_call: TRBJ1-5; v_call: TRBV7-9; d_call: .; cdr3_nt: TGTGCCAGCAGCTTAGTTTTGGGAGGCCTTAGCAATCAGCCCCAGCATTTT; cdr3_aa: CASSLVLGGLSNQPQHF
clone_size: .; j_call: TRBJ1-2; v_call: TRBV5-1; d_call: .; cdr3_nt: TGCGCCAGCAGCCCCGGGGAGGGCTACGGCTACACCTTC; cdr3_aa: CASSPGEGYGYTF
clone_size: .; j_call: TRBJ1-6; v_call: TRBV27; d_call: .; cdr3_nt: TGTGCCAGCAGTACCCGACAGGAGAATCATTCACCCCTCCACTTT; cdr3_aa: CASSTRQENHSPLHF
clone_size: .; j_call: TRBJ1-5; v_call: TRBV6-5; d_call: .; cdr3_nt: TGTGCCAGCAGTTCCCAGGGGATCCACAATCAGCCCCAGCATTTT; cdr3_aa: CASSSQGIHNQPQHF
clone_size: .; j_call: TRBJ2-1; v_call: TRBV10-1; d_call: TRBD2; cdr3_nt: TGCGCCAGCAGTGAGTCGATAGCGGGGGGGCAAAATGAGCAGTTCTTC; cdr3_aa: CASSESIAGGQNEQFF
clone_size: .; j_call: TRBJ1-3; v_call: TRBV10-2; d_call: .; cdr3_nt: TGCGCCAGCTTGGGGAGTCCTGGAAACACCATATATTTT; cdr3_aa: CASLGSPGNTIYF
clone_size: .; j_call: TRBJ1-5; v_call: TRBV6-6; d_call: TRBD1; cdr3_nt: TGTGCCAGCAGTTCTAGGGGGGACAGTAGCAATCAGCCCCAGCATTTT; cdr3_aa: CASSSRGDSSNQPQHF
clone_size: many; j_call: TRBJ1-1; v_call: TRBV20-1; d_call: .; cdr3_nt: TGCAGTGCTAGGGGGGGGTCGGGAGCTTTCTTT; cdr3_aa: CSARGGSGAFF
clone_size: .; j_call: TRBJ2-1; v_call: TRBV11-2; d_call: TRBD1; cdr3_nt: TGTGCCAGCAGCCCCTCCCGAGGGGGCCTCGGTGAGCAGTTCTTC; cdr3_aa: CASSPSRGGLGEQFF
clone_size: .; j_call: TRBJ2-7; v_call: TRBV9; d_call: TRBD2; cdr3_nt: TGTGCCAGCAGCGTGGGGACTAGGGACGAGCAGTACTTC; cdr3_aa: CASSVGTRDEQYF
clone_size: .; j_call: TRBJ1-3; v_call: TRBV5-1; d_call: .; cdr3_nt: TGCGCCAGCAGCCCCGGGGGGGGCCCTCGCTCTGGAAACACCATATATTTT; cdr3_aa: CASSPGGGPRSGNTIYF
clone_size: .; j_call: TRBJ2-5; v_call: TRBV18; d_call: TRBD2; cdr3_nt: TGTGCCAGCTCCCTTGAACTAGCGGTACAAGAGACCCAGTACTTC; cdr3_aa: CASSLELAVQETQYF
clone_size: .; j_call: TRBJ2-5; v_call: TRBV13; d_call: .; cdr3_nt: TGTGCCAGCAGCCCAAGTACAGGGCTAGTTTCGTACCAAGAGACCCAGTACTTC; cdr3_aa: CASSPSTGLVSYQETQYF
clone_size: .; j_call: TRBJ2-2; v_call: TRBV5-4; d_call: TRBD2; cdr3_nt: TGTGCCAGCAGCTTTCTTGCGACTAGCGGGGGGGTCGGGGAGCTGTTTTTT; cdr3_aa: CASSFLATSGGVGELFF
clone_size: .; j_call: TRBJ1-1; v_call: TRBV7-2; d_call: TRBD1; cdr3_nt: TGTGCCAGCAGCTTAGACACAGGGGGTGTTTCTGAAGCTTTCTTT; cdr3_aa: CASSLDTGGVSEAFF
clone_size: .; j_call: TRBJ1-1; v_call: TRBV4-1; d_call: TRBD1; cdr3_nt: TGCGCCAGCAGCCAAGCACCCGGGACAGGGAACACTGAAGCTTTCTTT; cdr3_aa: CASSQAPGTGNTEAFF
clone_size: .; j_call: TRBJ1-1; v_call: TRBV7-7; d_call: TRBD1; cdr3_nt: TGTGCCAGCAGCCCCTGGACAGGGGGCTCTGTCACTGAAGCTTTCTTT; cdr3_aa: CASSPWTGGSVTEAFF
clone_size: .; j_call: TRBJ1-1; v_call: TRBV15; d_call: TRBD1; cdr3_nt: TGTGCCACCAGGGAACCGACAGGGGGCTACACTGAAGCTTTCTTT; cdr3_aa: CATREPTGGYTEAFF
clone_size: .; j_call: TRBJ1-2; v_call: TRBV6-1; d_call: .; cdr3_nt: TGTGCCAGCAGTGAACCTAGTTTAGGTAGCTATGGCTACACCTTC; cdr3_aa: CASSEPSLGSYGYTF
clone_size: once; j_call: TRBJ1-6; v_call: TRBV15; d_call: .; cdr3_nt: TGTGCCACCAGCAGGGCCCCTAGAAGTTCACCCCTCCACTTT; cdr3_aa: CATSRAPRSSPLHF
clone_size: .; j_call: TRBJ1-4; v_call: TRBV7-9; d_call: .; cdr3_nt: TGTGCCAGCAGCTTAGGAACAGAACTGTTTTTT; cdr3_aa: CASSLGTELFF
clone_size: .; j_call: TRBJ2-3; v_call: TRBV30; d_call: TRBD1; cdr3_nt: TGTGCCTGGAGTCCCCGACACTCACAGGGGGCTAGCACAGATACGCAGTATTTT; cdr3_aa: CAWSPRHSQGASTDTQYF
clone_size: .; j_call: TRBJ1-2; v_call: TRBV10-3; d_call: TRBD1; cdr3_nt: TGTGCCATCCCGTGGACAGGGGGCGGTGGCTACACCTTC; cdr3_aa: CAIPWTGGGGYTF
clone_size: .; j_call: TRBJ1-1; v_call: TRBV5-6; d_call: .; cdr3_nt: TGTGCCAGCAGCTTCATTCCTGGCAACACTGAAGCTTTCTTT; cdr3_aa: CASSFIPGNTEAFF
clone_size: .; j_call: TRBJ1-3; v_call: TRBV14; d_call: .; cdr3_nt: TGTGCCAGCAGCCAAGTCACAGGCTCTGGAAACACCATATATTTT; cdr3_aa: CASSQVTGSGNTIYF
clone_size: .; j_call: TRBJ1-1; v_call: TRBV7-2; d_call: .; cdr3_nt: TGTGCCAGCAGCTCCGCCGGGACACTCATGAACACTGAAGCTTTCTTT; cdr3_aa: CASSSAGTLMNTEAFF
clone_size: .; j_call: TRBJ2-2; v_call: TRBV5-1; d_call: .; cdr3_nt: TGCGCCAGCAGAAGTGACAGGTCCACCGGGGAGCTGTTTTTT; cdr3_aa: CASRSDRSTGELFF
clone_size: .; j_call: TRBJ2-1; v_call: TRBV24-1; d_call: TRBD2; cdr3_nt: TGTGCCACCAGTGATTCTAGCGGGGGGTACTACATGGGCTTGAATGAGCAGTTCTTC; cdr3_aa: CATSDSSGGYYMGLNEQFF
clone_size: few; j_call: TRBJ2-7; v_call: TRBV11-2; d_call: .; cdr3_nt: TGTGCCAGCAGCTCCAACTACGAGCAGTACTTC; cdr3_aa: CASSSNYEQYF
clone_size: .; j_call: TRBJ2-3; v_call: TRBV5-1; d_call: TRBD2; cdr3_nt: TGCGCCAGCAGCTTGCTAGCGGGCCCTAGCACAGATACGCAGTATTTT; cdr3_aa: CASSLLAGPSTDTQYF
clone_size: .; j_call: TRBJ1-2; v_call: TRBV29-1; d_call: TRBD1; cdr3_nt: TGCAGCGCCATCGCCTATAACCGGGACAGCTCCTGGGGCTACACCTTC; cdr3_aa: CSAIAYNRDSSWGYTF
clone_size: .; j_call: TRBJ1-1; v_call: TRBV7-9; d_call: .; cdr3_nt: TGTGCCAGCGGTTACAGGGAGAACACTGAAGCTTTCTTT; cdr3_aa: CASGYRENTEAFF
clone_size: .; j_call: TRBJ2-2; v_call: TRBV29-1; d_call: .; cdr3_nt: TGCAGCGGCCTAAGGGGGGGACGTAACACCGGGGAGCTGTTTTTT; cdr3_aa: CSGLRGGRNTGELFF
clone_size: .; j_call: TRBJ1-4; v_call: TRBV11-2; d_call: .; cdr3_nt: TGTGCCAGCAGCTTAGGGGACTCAACTAATGAAAAACTGTTTTTT; cdr3_aa: CASSLGDSTNEKLFF
clone_size: .; j_call: TRBJ1-1; v_call: TRBV7-2; d_call: .; cdr3_nt: TGTGCCAGCAGCTTAGGGCAGGCAGTTGAAGCTTTCTTT; cdr3_aa: CASSLGQAVEAFF
clone_size: .; j_call: TRBJ1-1; v_call: TRBV2; d_call: TRBD1; cdr3_nt: TGTGCCAGCACCCGGGACAGGGAAAGGGGCACTGAAGCTTTCTTT; cdr3_aa: CASTRDRERGTEAFF
clone_size: .; j_call: TRBJ2-2; v_call: TRBV6-5; d_call: TRBD2; cdr3_nt: TGTGCCAGCAGTTCCGGGGGGGGTAGGGAGCTGTTTTTT; cdr3_aa: CASSSGGGRELFF
clone_size: few; j_call: TRBJ1-2; v_call: TRBV3-1/TRBV3-2; d_call: TRBD1; cdr3_nt: TGTGCCAGCAGCCAAGGACAGGGGAACTATGGCTACACCTTC; cdr3_aa: CASSQGQGNYGYTF
clone_size: .; j_call: TRBJ2-2; v_call: TRBV24-1; d_call: .; cdr3_nt: TGTGCCACCAGTGTGCGAGGAAACACCGGGGAGCTGTTTTTT; cdr3_aa: CATSVRGNTGELFF
clone_size: once; j_call: TRBJ2-7; v_call: TRBV25-1; d_call: TRBD1; cdr3_nt: TGTGCCAGCAGTGCAAGACAGGGCCACTCATACGAGCAGTACTTC; cdr3_aa: CASSARQGHSYEQYF
clone_size: .; j_call: TRBJ1-1; v_call: TRBV11-3; d_call: .; cdr3_nt: TGTGCCAGCAGTCATACGGAGGGCACTGAAGCTTTCTTT; cdr3_aa: CASSHTEGTEAFF
clone_size: .; j_call: TRBJ1-1; v_call: TRBV28; d_call: .; cdr3_nt: TGTGCCACCACCCGACCGTCGCAGGCCTCCAATGAAGCTTTCTTT; cdr3_aa: CATTRPSQASNEAFF
clone_size: .; j_call: TRBJ1-2; v_call: TRBV18; d_call: .; cdr3_nt: TGTGCCAGCTCACCTCAAGGGGGCTATGGCTACACCTTC; cdr3_aa: CASSPQGGYGYTF
clone_size: .; j_call: TRBJ2-1; v_call: TRBV27; d_call: .; cdr3_nt: TGTGCCAGCAGTCCTTGGACTATACGATACAATGAGCAGTTCTTC; cdr3_aa: CASSPWTIRYNEQFF
clone_size: .; j_call: TRBJ2-3; v_call: TRBV9; d_call: TRBD2; cdr3_nt: TGTGCCAGCAGCGTAGAAGGGACTAGTTCAGATACGCAGTATTTT; cdr3_aa: CASSVEGTSSDTQYF
clone_size: .; j_call: TRBJ2-2; v_call: TRBV18; d_call: .; cdr3_nt: TGTGCCAGCTCAGAGTTAGCCCTAAACACCGGGGAGCTGTTTTTT; cdr3_aa: CASSELALNTGELFF